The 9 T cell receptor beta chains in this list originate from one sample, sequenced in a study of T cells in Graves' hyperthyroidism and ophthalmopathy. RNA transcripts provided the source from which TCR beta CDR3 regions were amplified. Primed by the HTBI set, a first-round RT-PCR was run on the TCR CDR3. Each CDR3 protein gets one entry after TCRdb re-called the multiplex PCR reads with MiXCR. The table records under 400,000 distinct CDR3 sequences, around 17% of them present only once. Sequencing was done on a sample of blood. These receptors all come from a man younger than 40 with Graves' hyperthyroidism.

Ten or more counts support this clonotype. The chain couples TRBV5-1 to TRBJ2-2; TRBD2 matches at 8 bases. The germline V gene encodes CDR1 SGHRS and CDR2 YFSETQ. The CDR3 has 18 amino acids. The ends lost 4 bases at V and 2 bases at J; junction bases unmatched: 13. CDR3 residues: CASSHTGAGGPNTGELFF. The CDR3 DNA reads TGCGCCAGCAGCCACACCGGGGCGGGAGGACCTAACACCGGGGAGCTGTTTTTT.

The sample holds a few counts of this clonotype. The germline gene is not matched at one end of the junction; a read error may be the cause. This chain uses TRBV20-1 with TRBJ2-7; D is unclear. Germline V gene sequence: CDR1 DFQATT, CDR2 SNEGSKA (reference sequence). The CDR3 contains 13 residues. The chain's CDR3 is CSARQWSTYERYF. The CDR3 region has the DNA TGCAGTGCTAGACAATGGAGTACCTACGAGCGGTACTTC.

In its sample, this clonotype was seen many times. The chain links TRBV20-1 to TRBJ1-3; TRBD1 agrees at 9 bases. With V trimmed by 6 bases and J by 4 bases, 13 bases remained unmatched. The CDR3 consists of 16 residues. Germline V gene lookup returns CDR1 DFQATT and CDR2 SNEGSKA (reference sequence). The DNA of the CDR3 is TGCAGTGCCTTAACCCCCGGGACAGGGATCGGAAACACCATATATTTT. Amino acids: CSALTPGTGIGNTIYF.

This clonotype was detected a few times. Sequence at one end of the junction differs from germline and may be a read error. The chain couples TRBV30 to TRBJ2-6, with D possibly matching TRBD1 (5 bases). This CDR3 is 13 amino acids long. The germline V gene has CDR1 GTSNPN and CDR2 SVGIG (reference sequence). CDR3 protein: CAWSSTGANVLAF. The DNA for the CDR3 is TGTGCCTGGAGCTCGACTGGGGCCAACGTCCTGGCTTTC.

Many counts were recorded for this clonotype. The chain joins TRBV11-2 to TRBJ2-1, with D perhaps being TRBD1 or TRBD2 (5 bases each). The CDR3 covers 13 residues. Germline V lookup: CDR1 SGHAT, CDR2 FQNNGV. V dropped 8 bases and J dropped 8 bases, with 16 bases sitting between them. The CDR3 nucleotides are TGTGCCAGCCGGGACCCAGCCACCGATGAGCAGTTCTTC. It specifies CASRDPATDEQFF.

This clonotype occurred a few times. In nucleotides, the CDR3 is TGTGCCAGCAGCTCCCGGGACGGGGGAATTCTAAACACCGGGGAGCTGTTTTTT. Translation gives CASSSRDGGILNTGELFF. J is TRBJ2-2 and V is TRBV7-9, with D possibly being TRBD2 (6 bases). This CDR3 is built from 18 residues. Trimming shortened V by 4 bases and J by 2 bases, and 20 bases separated the two germline ends. Germline V lookup: CDR1 SEHNR, CDR2 FQNEAQ (reference sequence).

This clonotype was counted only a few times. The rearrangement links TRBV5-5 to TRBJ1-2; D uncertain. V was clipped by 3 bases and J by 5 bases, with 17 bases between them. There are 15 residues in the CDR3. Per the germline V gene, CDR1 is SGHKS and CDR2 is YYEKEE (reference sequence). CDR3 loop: CASSYVTTPGYGYTF. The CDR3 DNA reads TGTGCCAGCAGCTATGTTACAACTCCGGGGTATGGCTACACCTTC. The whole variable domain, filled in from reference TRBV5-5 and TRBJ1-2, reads DAGVTQSPTHLIKTRGQQVTLRCSPISGHKSVSWYQQVLGQGPQFIFQYYEKEERGRGNFPDRFSARQFPNYSSELNVNALLLGDSALYLCASSYVTTPGYGYTFGSGTRLTVV.

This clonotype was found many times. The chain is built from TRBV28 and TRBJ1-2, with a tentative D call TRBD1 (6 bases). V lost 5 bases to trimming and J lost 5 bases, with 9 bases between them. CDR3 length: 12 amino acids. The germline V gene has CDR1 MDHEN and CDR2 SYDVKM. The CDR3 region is CASSPGTYGYTF. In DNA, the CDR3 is TGTGCCAGCAGTCCCGGGACATATGGCTACACCTTC.

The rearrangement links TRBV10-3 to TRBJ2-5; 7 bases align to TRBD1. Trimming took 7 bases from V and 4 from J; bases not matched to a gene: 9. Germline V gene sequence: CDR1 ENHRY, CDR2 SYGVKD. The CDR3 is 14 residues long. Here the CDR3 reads CAINEGAAGETQYF. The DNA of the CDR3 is TGTGCCATCAACGAGGGGGCGGCTGGAGAGACCCAGTACTTC.